One and the same sample provided the 22 T cell receptor beta chains below, sequenced in a study of cytomegalovirus exposure and HLA in healthy donors. This PCR relied on a set of 60 Vbeta primers and 13 Jbeta primers. Assay: immunoSEQ multiplex PCR; the TCRdb copy retains only in-frame clones and omits some. The table lists about 130,000 clones, roughly 76% of them singletons. Sequencing was done on a sample of PBMCs. Every receptor here comes from a woman aged 45-60 years in good health and CMV-seronegative.

This chain connects TRBV27 to TRBJ2-1; 9 nucleotides align to TRBD2. This CDR3 is 15 amino acids long. Germline lookup yields CDR1 MNHEY and CDR2 SMNVEV (reference sequence). Trimming cost V 2 bases and J 7 bases; bases outside gene matches: 6. This chain's CDR3 is CASSLRAGGRNEQFF. In DNA, the CDR3 is TGTGCCAGCAGTTTAAGGGCGGGAGGGAGGAATGAGCAGTTCTTC.

The chain combines TRBV12-5 with TRBJ2-3; TRBD1 matches at 7 bases. The CDR3 covers 14 residues. V was clipped by 5 bases and J by 2 bases; unmatched bases: 4. Germline V gene lookup returns CDR1 LGHNT and CDR2 FRNRAP. In DNA form, the CDR3 reads TGTGCTAGTGGTATGGGACAGTCCACAGATACGCAGTATTTT. Amino acid sequence: CASGMGQSTDTQYF.

The chain recombines TRBV27 with TRBJ2-7; TRBD1 matches at 9 bases. The CDR3 has 15 residues. CDR1 is MNHEY and CDR2 is SMNVEV in the germline V gene (reference sequence). The J segment lost 3 bases and the V segment lost 6 bases, leaving 9 bases of the junction unmatched. DNA of the CDR3: TGTGCCAGCAGCTTAATAGGGACAGGGATCTACGAGCAGTACTTC. Translating gives CASSLIGTGIYEQYF.

The chain joins TRBV19 to TRBJ2-5; 7 bases line up with TRBD2. Germline CDR1 is LNHDA and CDR2 is SQIVND (reference sequence). Trimming took 3 bases from V and 6 from J; bases not matched to a gene: 7. The CDR3 is 14 residues long. CDR3 sequence (DNA): TGTGCCAGTAGTATCCGGGACTATGAAAAGACCCAGTACTTC. Its translation: CASSIRDYEKTQYF.

Of note for this clone: The junction departs from the called germline gene at one end, perhaps through a read error. V gene TRBV7-7 combines with J gene TRBJ2-2; 8 bases match TRBD2. Germline V lookup: CDR1 SSHAT, CDR2 FNYEAQ (reference sequence). The length of the CDR3 is 13 residues. CDR3 nucleotides: TGTGCTAGCAGCACTAGCGGAACCGGGGAGCTGTTTTTT. Its translation is CASSTSGTGELFF.

The V call is TRBV7-8, the J call TRBJ2-7; 12 positions match TRBD2. The CDR3 has 16 amino acids. CDR1 SGHVS and CDR2 FQNEAQ come from the germline V gene. V lost 4 bases, J lost 5 bases, and 9 bases stayed unmatched. CDR3 coding DNA: TGTGCCAGCAGCTCCAGGAGACTAGCGGGAGTACACGAGCAGTACTTC. Translated: CASSSRRLAGVHEQYF.

CDR3 sequence: CSVEQGDYGYTF. The CDR3, as DNA: TGCAGCGTTGAACAGGGGGACTATGGCTACACCTTC. The chain recombines TRBV29-1 with TRBJ1-2, with 7 bases that match TRBD1. In germline, CDR1 is SQVTM, CDR2 ANQGSEA. The V gene end was trimmed by 2 bases and the J gene end by 3 bases; junction bases not matched to a gene: 0. This CDR3 spans 12 amino acids.

The genes are TRBV11-2 and TRBJ1-5; TRBD1 matches at 7 bases. V gave up 6 bases and J gave up 2 bases; unmatched junction bases: 7. CDR3 length: 15 amino acids. Germline CDR1 reads SGHAT; CDR2 reads FQNNGV. CDR3 DNA: TGTGCCAGCAGTGACAGGGTTAATGGCAATCAGCCCCAGCATTTT. Its translation: CASSDRVNGNQPQHF. The full variable domain, in which reference TRBV11-2 and TRBJ1-5 provide the parts outside the CDR3, is EAGVAQSPRYKIIEKRQSVAFWCNPISGHATLYWYQQILGQGPKLLIQFQNNGVVDDSQLPKDRFSAERLKGVDSTLKIQPAKLEDSAVYLCASSDRVNGNQPQHFGDGTRLSIL.

The chain links TRBV6-5 to TRBJ2-7; TRBD2 is a possible D gene (6 bases). CDR1 and CDR2 from the germline V gene are MNHEY and SVGAGI. The CDR3 is 14 residues long. Trimming removed 2 bases at V and 1 base at J, with 9 bases between. CDR3: CASSYGRDSYEQYF. The CDR3 region has the DNA TGTGCCAGCAGTTACGGGCGGGATTCCTACGAGCAGTACTTC.

V and J are TRBV10-3 and TRBJ2-1; TRBD1 matches 8 bases. With V trimmed by 2 bases and J by 8 bases, 5 bases remained unmatched. Germline V gene data show CDR1 as ENHRY and CDR2 as SYGVKD. This CDR3 is 14 amino acids long. The CDR3 is CAISEATGADEQFF. The CDR3 DNA sequence: TGTGCCATCAGTGAGGCGACAGGGGCCGATGAGCAGTTCTTC.

The chain carries TRBV11-2 and TRBJ2-5; 12 bases are a match to TRBD2. V trimming: 3 bases; J trimming: 5 bases; junction bases outside the gene matches: 4. Germline CDR1 reads SGHAT; CDR2 reads FQNNGV. This CDR3 contains 15 residues. The CDR3 DNA reads TGTGCCAGCAGCTTTCTAGCGGGAGGGTTGGAGACCCAGTACTTC. Protein sequence: CASSFLAGGLETQYF.

The chain has TRBV19 and TRBJ2-3; TRBD2 is a possible D gene (5 bases). The V end lost 4 bases, the J end lost 0 bases, and 20 bases lay between the germline ends. This CDR3 has 18 amino acids. Germline V gene data show CDR1 as LNHDA and CDR2 as SQIVND (reference sequence). The CDR3 sequence: CASSTTVGAEPSTDTQYF. The CDR3 DNA is TGTGCCAGTAGTACAACGGTTGGAGCGGAACCTAGCACAGATACGCAGTATTTT.

The chain couples TRBV2 to TRBJ2-3, with D possibly being TRBD2 (5 bases). Trimming took off 4 bases at V and 2 bases at J, with 13 bases between the two ends. The CDR3 is 15 residues long. The germline V gene has CDR1 SNHLY and CDR2 FYNNEI. In DNA, the CDR3 is TGTGCCAGCAGTGTTGAGGGCGGGTCCACAGATACGCAGTATTTT. This codes for CASSVEGGSTDTQYF.

This chain connects TRBV27 to TRBJ2-1, with TRBD2 matching over 11 bases. The trim removed 0 bases at V and 6 bases at J, leaving 1 base unmatched. CDR3 length: 15 amino acids. CDR1 and CDR2 from the germline V gene are MNHEY and SMNVEV (reference sequence). The CDR3 sequence: CASSLSLAGGNEQFF. In DNA form, the CDR3 reads TGTGCCAGCAGTTTATCTCTAGCGGGAGGCAATGAGCAGTTCTTC.

The chain couples TRBV2 to TRBJ2-2; 9 bases are a match to TRBD1. The CDR3 loop spans 15 amino acids. After removal of 5 bases from V and 5 bases from J, the junction contained 6 bases not matched to a gene. CDR1 is SNHLY, CDR2 FYNNEI, per germline. The CDR3 region has the DNA TGTGCCAGCAGTTTGACAGGGGGGTCAACCGGGGAGCTGTTTTTT. It translates to CASSLTGGSTGELFF. Full variable domain (remainder filled in from reference TRBV2 and TRBJ2-2): EPEVTQTPSHQVTQMGQEVILRCVPISNHLYFYWYRQILGQKVEFLVSFYNNEISEKSEIFDDQFSVERPDGSNFTLKIRSTKLEDSAMYFCASSLTGGSTGELFFGEGSRLTVL.

This chain connects TRBV19 to TRBJ2-2, with D perhaps matching TRBD1 (5 bases). The ends were cut back, 4 bases at V and 6 bases at J, with 9 bases in the middle. This CDR3 has 13 amino acids. Germline V lookup: CDR1 LNHDA, CDR2 SQIVND (reference sequence). CDR3: CASSTGKAGELFF. The CDR3 region has the DNA TGTGCCAGTAGTACAGGGAAGGCCGGGGAGCTGTTTTTT. Supplemented by reference TRBV19 and TRBJ2-2, the full variable domain reads DGGITQSPKYLFRKEGQNVTLSCEQNLNHDAMYWYRQDPGQGLRLIYYSQIVNDFQKGDIAEGYSVSREKKESFPLTVTSAQKNPTAFYLCASSTGKAGELFFGEGSRLTVL.

The chain recombines TRBV7-8 with TRBJ2-7; D uncertain. V dropped 0 bases and J dropped 6 bases, with 15 bases sitting between them. The CDR3 totals 15 residues. The germline gives CDR1 SGHVS, CDR2 FQNEAQ. The CDR3 spells CASSLASLVRSEQYF. The CDR3 coding sequence is TGTGCCAGCAGCTTAGCCTCGCTAGTTCGGAGCGAGCAGTACTTC.

This chain links TRBV19 with TRBJ2-7; 12 bases agree with TRBD2. This CDR3 has 16 amino acids. V shed 5 bases and J 4 bases; nucleotides not matched to a gene: 9. Germline values: CDR1 LNHDA, CDR2 SQIVND (reference sequence). The CDR3 DNA sequence: TGTGCCAGTAGTGGACACCTAGCGGGAGGGCCTTACGAGCAGTACTTC. This codes for CASSGHLAGGPYEQYF.

The chain is built from TRBV29-1 and TRBJ2-3; 9 bases align to TRBD2. V lost 4 bases and J lost 5; bases outside the gene matches: 10. The CDR3 loop spans 15 amino acids. Germline CDR1 and CDR2: SQVTM and ANQGSEA. CDR3 DNA: TGCAGCGTTGGATCGGGCGGTAGCGGGAGAGATACGCAGTATTTT. This translates into CSVGSGGSGRDTQYF.

The chain links TRBV6-4 to TRBJ1-1; no clear D gene. The V end lost 7 bases, the J end lost 1 base, and 10 bases lay between the germline ends. CDR3 size: 13 residues. The V gene's germline CDR1 is MRHNA and CDR2 SNTAGT. This chain's CDR3 is CASKRDSNTEAFF. The DNA of the CDR3 is TGTGCCAGCAAGAGAGATTCGAACACTGAAGCTTTCTTT.

This rearrangement joins TRBV11-2 to TRBJ2-7; TRBD2 matches at 12 bases. CDR1 and CDR2 (germline): SGHAT, FQNNGV. This CDR3 region has 19 residues. V shed 6 bases and J 1 base; nucleotides not matched to a gene: 16. CDR3 amino acids: CASSKRYGLAGKTSYEQYF. The DNA of the CDR3 is TGTGCCAGCAGTAAGCGGTACGGACTAGCGGGAAAAACATCCTACGAGCAGTACTTC.

To note about this clone: The junction does not match germline at one end; this may be a read error. Distinct nucleotide sequences in the sample also encode this CDR3. This rearrangement joins TRBV19 to TRBJ2-7, with no clear D. The CDR3 length is 14 residues. Germline assignment: CDR1 LNHDA and CDR2 SQIVND (reference sequence). The CDR3 loop reads CASSTSRESYEQYF. In nucleotides, the CDR3 is TGTGCCAGTAGTACCTCGCGAGAATCCTACGAGCAATACTTC. The variable domain in full, completed from reference TRBV19 and TRBJ2-7, reads DGGITQSPKYLFRKEGQNVTLSCEQNLNHDAMYWYRQDPGQGLRLIYYSQIVNDFQKGDIAEGYSVSREKKESFPLTVTSAQKNPTAFYLCASSTSRESYEQYFGPGTRLTVT.